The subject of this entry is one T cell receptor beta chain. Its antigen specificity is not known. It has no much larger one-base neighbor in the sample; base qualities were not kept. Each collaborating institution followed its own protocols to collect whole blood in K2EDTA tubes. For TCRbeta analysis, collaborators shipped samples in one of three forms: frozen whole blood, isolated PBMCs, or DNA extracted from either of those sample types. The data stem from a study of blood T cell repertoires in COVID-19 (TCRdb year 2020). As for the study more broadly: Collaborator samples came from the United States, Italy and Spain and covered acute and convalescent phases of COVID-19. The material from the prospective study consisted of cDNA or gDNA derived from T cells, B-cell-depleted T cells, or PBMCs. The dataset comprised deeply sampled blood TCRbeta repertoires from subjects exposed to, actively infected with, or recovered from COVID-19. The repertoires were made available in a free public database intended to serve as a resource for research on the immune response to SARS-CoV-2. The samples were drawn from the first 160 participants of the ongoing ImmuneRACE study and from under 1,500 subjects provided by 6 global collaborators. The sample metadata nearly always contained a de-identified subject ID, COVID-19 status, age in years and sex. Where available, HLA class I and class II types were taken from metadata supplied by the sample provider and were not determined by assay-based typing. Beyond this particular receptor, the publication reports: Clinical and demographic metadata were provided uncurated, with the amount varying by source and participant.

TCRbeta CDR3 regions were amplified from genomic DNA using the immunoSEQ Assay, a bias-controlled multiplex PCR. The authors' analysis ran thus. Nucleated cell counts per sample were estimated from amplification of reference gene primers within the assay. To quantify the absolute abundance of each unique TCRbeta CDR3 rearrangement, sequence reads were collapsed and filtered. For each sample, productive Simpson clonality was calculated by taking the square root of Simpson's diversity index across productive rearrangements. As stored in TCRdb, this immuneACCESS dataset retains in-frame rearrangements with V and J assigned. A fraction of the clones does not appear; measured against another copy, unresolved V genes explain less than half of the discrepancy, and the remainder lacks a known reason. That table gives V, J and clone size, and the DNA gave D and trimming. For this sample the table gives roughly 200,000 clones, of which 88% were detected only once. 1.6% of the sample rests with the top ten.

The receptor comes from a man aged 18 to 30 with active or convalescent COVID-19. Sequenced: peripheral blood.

The encoded CDR3 is CASSSQQGIDGYTF. The DNA is TGCGCCAGCAGCTCACAACAGGGGATAGATGGCTACACCTTC. The receptor chain draws on TRBV5-1 and TRBJ1-2, and TRBD1 aligns with 7 junction nucleotides. The CDR3 sequence holds 14 residues, the cysteine and phenylalanine included. This entry keeps only the CDR3 DNA: 42 bases, framed from base 1. V is cut back by 3 bases and J by 6 bases, with 8 bases in the junction unmatched. From the germline V gene, CDR1 is SGHRS and CDR2 is YFSETQ.